This TCR beta chain was captured by sequencing in a study of cytomegalovirus exposure and HLA in healthy donors. PCR involved 60 Vbeta and 13 Jbeta primers. Profiled with immunoSEQ multiplex PCR; TCRdb holds only in-frame clones, not every one. The data hold around 130,000 clones, with around 85% observed a single time. Comments on this clone: Its antigen is unknown.

Study-wide results and caveats: Among immune exposure information, only CMV serostatus was available. In vitro checks showed that a few CMV-associated chains really do target CMV antigens. An observed cluster of highly shared sequence variants was recorded as a likely sequencing artifact.

Germline V CDR1 and CDR2: SGHKS, YYEKEE (reference sequence). The CDR3 spans 15 residues. Deletions cut 0 bases from V and 1 base from J, with 10 bases between. The chain joins TRBV5-5 to TRBJ1-1; the D gene is possibly TRBD1 (5 bases). The sequenced sample consisted of PBMCs. This TCR derives from a boy between 10 and 17 years old in good health and CMV-seronegative. CDR3 loop: CASSLAPGSNTEAFF. Here the CDR3 DNA reads TGTGCCAGCAGCTTGGCTCCAGGGTCGAACACTGAAGCTTTCTTT.